Following are 24 T cell receptor beta chains from one sample sequenced in a study of blood T cell repertoires in COVID-19. Sequencing was performed with immunoSEQ multiplex PCR; in TCRdb, only in-frame clones are kept and a portion is missing. The sample yields about 220,000 clones, 80% seen once. Material: peripheral blood. Source of these receptors: a woman between 65 and 79 years old with acute or convalescent COVID-19.

This clone appeared a single time. The rearrangement uses TRBV20-1 and TRBJ2-7; possibly TRBD1 for D (6 bases). Trimming cost V 6 bases and J 2 bases, with 8 bases left between them. The CDR3 consists of 11 residues. Germline-derived CDR1 and CDR2 are DFQATT and SNEGSKA (reference sequence). The CDR3 loop is CSAAGAYEQYF. CDR3 DNA sequence: TGCAGTGCCGCAGGGGCCTACGAGCAGTACTTC.

V usage is TRBV7-7 and J usage is TRBJ2-1; 7 nucleotides agree with TRBD2. After removal of 5 bases from V and 1 base from J, the junction contained 5 bases not matched to a gene. Looked up from germline, CDR1 is SSHAT and CDR2 is FNYEAQ (reference sequence). The CDR3 has 15 residues. This CDR3 reads CASSQRGSSYNEQFF. The CDR3 coding sequence is TGTGCCAGCAGCCAGCGGGGTTCGTCCTACAATGAGCAGTTCTTC.

This sequence joins TRBV6-5 and TRBJ1-1, with a possible D match to TRBD1 (6 bases). With 5 bases removed from V and 8 bases from J, the gap between germline ends came to 18 bases. The germline V gene encodes CDR1 MNHEY and CDR2 SVGAGI. CDR3 length equals 14 residues. The CDR3 sequence: CASSPRTVFTEAFF. CDR3 nucleotide sequence: TGTGCCAGCAGTCCGCGGACAGTCTTCACCGAAGCTTTCTTT.

V usage is TRBV5-1 and J usage is TRBJ2-5, with unresolved D. From germline, CDR1 is SGHRS and CDR2 YFSETQ. Trimming pared 0 bases from V and 5 bases from J, leaving 14 bases between. The CDR3 runs 15 residues. CDR3 sequence (DNA): TGCGCCAGCAGCTTGGCCGTGGCAGGCTTTGAGACCCAGTACTTC. Its protein product is CASSLAVAGFETQYF.

V gene TRBV7-9 combines with J gene TRBJ1-1; D unclear. This CDR3 contains 12 residues. CDR1 is SEHNR and CDR2 is FQNEAQ in the germline V gene (reference sequence). V shed 4 bases and J shed 7 bases, with 10 bases lying between them. CDR3: CASSSQSGEAFF. CDR3 sequence (DNA): TGTGCCAGCAGCTCTCAAAGCGGTGAAGCTTTCTTT.

Here the CDR3 reads CASSIQDNTGELFF. The CDR3 coding sequence is TGTGCCAGCTCAATACAGGACAACACCGGGGAGCTGTTTTTT. This sequence joins TRBV18 and TRBJ2-2; possibly TRBD1 for D (5 bases). The V end was cut by 5 bases, the J end by 2 bases, with 9 bases between. Looked up from germline, CDR1 is KGHSH and CDR2 is LQKENI. This CDR3 has 14 amino acids.

The V gene is TRBV19, the J gene TRBJ2-7; possible D gene TRBD2, 6 bases. Trimming took 10 bases from V and 3 from J, leaving 19 bases between them. Germline-derived CDR1 and CDR2 are LNHDA and SQIVND (reference sequence). The CDR3 is 14 residues long. The CDR3 spells CATADGGTYYEQYF. The CDR3 nucleotides read TGTGCCACCGCCGACGGAGGGACCTACTACGAGCAGTACTTC. The whole variable domain, filled in from reference TRBV19 and TRBJ2-7, reads DGGITQSPKYLFRKEGQNVTLSCEQNLNHDAMYWYRQDPGQGLRLIYYSQIVNDFQKGDIAEGYSVSREKKESFPLTVTSAQKNPTAFYLCATADGGTYYEQYFGPGTRLTVT.

The rearrangement uses TRBV2 and TRBJ1-4, with D perhaps matching TRBD1 (5 bases). CDR3 length: 15 amino acids. Deletions cut 2 bases from V and 7 bases from J, with 14 bases between. CDR1 SNHLY and CDR2 FYNNEI come from the germline V gene. CDR3 residues: CASSESDTLGEKLFF. The CDR3 DNA reads TGTGCCAGCAGTGAATCGGACACGCTGGGTGAAAAACTGTTTTTT. The entire variable domain, with the rest obtained from reference TRBV2 and TRBJ1-4, is as follows: EPEVTQTPSHQVTQMGQEVILRCVPISNHLYFYWYRQILGQKVEFLVSFYNNEISEKSEIFDDQFSVERPDGSNFTLKIRSTKLEDSAMYFCASSESDTLGEKLFFGSGTQLSVL.

The chain employs TRBV6-4 and TRBJ2-1; 9 bases fit TRBD1. From germline, CDR1 is MRHNA and CDR2 SNTAGT. There are 14 residues in the CDR3. The V gene end was trimmed by 5 bases and the J gene end by 9 bases; junction bases not matched to a gene: 8. DNA of the CDR3: TGTGCCAGCAGTAGGGACAGGGAATCTGGTGAGCAGTTCTTC. Its protein product is CASSRDRESGEQFF.

The rearrangement links TRBV9 to TRBJ2-2; 11 positions match TRBD1. The CDR3 runs to 16 residues. Germline V gene lookup returns CDR1 SGDLS and CDR2 YYNGEE. Trimming removed 3 bases from V and 7 bases from J; junction bases left unmatched: 8. The CDR3 sequence: CASSARGQGAGGELFF. The CDR3 DNA sequence: TGTGCCAGCAGCGCCCGCGGACAGGGGGCCGGCGGGGAGCTGTTTTTT.

The chain uses TRBV29-1 and TRBJ1-2; 9 bases align to TRBD1. This CDR3 region has 12 residues. J gave up 6 bases and V 7 bases, and 6 bases lay outside the gene matches. The germline CDR1 and CDR2 sequences are SQVTM and ANQGSEA. The chain's CDR3 is CSAQGQGDGYTF. The CDR3 region has the DNA TGCAGCGCCCAGGGACAGGGCGATGGCTACACCTTC.

The chain is built from TRBV19 and TRBJ2-6; D is uncertain. Trimming took 3 bases from V and 6 from J, leaving 15 bases between them. The germline gives CDR1 LNHDA, CDR2 SQIVND (reference sequence). The CDR3 consists of 16 residues. Written as DNA, the CDR3 is TGTGCCAGTAGTATCTTACGCACGATAGCGGCCAACGTCCTGACTTTC. Its protein is CASSILRTIAANVLTF.

This chain joins TRBV6-5 and TRBJ2-7; the match to TRBD1 covers 10 bases. CDR3 length: 15 amino acids. The germline gives CDR1 MNHEY, CDR2 SVGAGI. V lost 7 bases to trimming and J lost 2 bases; unmatched junction nucleotides: 8. The CDR3 loop is CASNGGGTGAYEQYV. CDR3 sequence (DNA): TGTGCCAGCAATGGGGGAGGGACAGGGGCCTACGAGCAGTACGTC.

The chain recombines TRBV7-9 with TRBJ1-1; D call uncertain. CDR3 length equals 13 residues. Germline V gives CDR1 SEHNR, CDR2 FQNEAQ (reference sequence). V was clipped by 5 bases and J by 2 bases, with 9 bases between them. The CDR3 DNA reads TGTGCCAGCAGCCTAACTGGTAACACTGAAGCTTTCTTT. It translates to CASSLTGNTEAFF.

This chain links TRBV6-6 with TRBJ1-2, with 9 bases lining up with TRBD1. V trimming: 5 bases; J trimming: 3 bases; junction bases outside the gene matches: 10. The CDR3 runs 16 residues. The germline V gene has CDR1 MNHNY and CDR2 SVGAGI (reference sequence). The CDR3 region has the DNA TGTGCCAGCAGTCAGTGGGACAGGGAGGATGACTATGGCTACACCTTC. Translating it yields CASSQWDREDDYGYTF.

V and J are TRBV19 and TRBJ1-2; D is ambiguous. V was shortened by 6 bases and J by 8 bases, with 13 bases between the two germline ends. Germline CDR1 LNHDA, CDR2 SQIVND (reference sequence). This CDR3 region has 12 residues. For the CDR3, the DNA is TGTGCCAGTAGCCGGGGATTTAGAGGCTACACCTTC. Its protein is CASSRGFRGYTF.

The CDR3 nucleotides are TGTGCCACCAGTAACGGGATCCAAGAGACCCAGTACTTC. It encodes CATSNGIQETQYF. This chain uses TRBV24-1 with TRBJ2-5; TRBD2 might be the D (5 bases). Germline V gives CDR1 KGHDR, CDR2 SFDVKD. The CDR3 extends over 13 amino acids. V shed 6 bases and J shed 1 base, with 8 bases lying between them.

The CDR3 here is CASSPASNSNQPQHF. CDR3 nucleotides: TGTGCCAGCTCACCAGCTTCTAATAGCAATCAGCCCCAGCATTTT. V is TRBV18 and J is TRBJ1-5; D is uncertain. This CDR3 is 15 amino acids long. Trimming removed 2 bases at V and 0 bases at J, with 8 bases between. CDR1 is KGHSH and CDR2 is LQKENI in the germline V gene.

The DNA for the CDR3 is TGTGCCAGCAGCCAACAGGAGGGGGCCACTGAAGCTTTCTTT. It is translated as CASSQQEGATEAFF. The rearrangement links TRBV6-5 to TRBJ1-1, with 7 nucleotides matching TRBD1. CDR1 is MNHEY, CDR2 SVGAGI, per germline. V dropped 6 bases and J dropped 4; count of bases not matched to a gene: 8. CDR3 size: 14 residues.

This clone turned up a few times. This chain uses TRBV6-5 with TRBJ2-7; 8 nucleotides align to TRBD2. The V segment lost 2 bases and the J segment 3 bases; nucleotides outside the gene matches: 6. The germline gives CDR1 MNHEY, CDR2 SVGAGI. This CDR3 is 15 amino acids long. CDR3 sequence reads: CASSYVAGGYYEQYF. CDR3 DNA: TGTGCCAGCAGTTACGTGGCGGGGGGCTACTACGAGCAGTACTTC.

V gene TRBV30 combines with J gene TRBJ1-6; 8 bases are shared with TRBD1. The J segment lost 9 bases and the V segment lost 4 bases, leaving 8 bases of the junction unmatched. Germline loops: CDR1 GTSNPN, CDR2 SVGIG (reference sequence). This CDR3 spans 14 amino acids. This CDR3 reads CAWKLSDRASPLHF. CDR3 in DNA: TGTGCCTGGAAGCTCTCGGACAGGGCTTCACCCCTCCACTTT.

Turning to this clone: The sample has other DNA sequences that encode this CDR3 too. The chain combines TRBV10-3 with TRBJ2-2, with D possibly matching TRBD2 (8 bases). V was cut by 7 bases and J by 5 bases, with 20 bases left in between. The CDR3 is 16 residues long. Germline CDR1 ENHRY, CDR2 SYGVKD. In DNA, the CDR3 is TGTGCCATCACCGGGGGGGACAGCCGGGGGACCGGGGAGCTGTTTTTT. Its protein is CAITGGDSRGTGELFF.

The chain recombines TRBV7-9 with TRBJ2-1; 12 bases map to TRBD2. CDR1 is SEHNR, CDR2 FQNEAQ, per germline (reference sequence). This CDR3 is built from 17 residues. Trimming removed 11 bases from V and 9 bases from J; junction bases left unmatched: 20. CDR3 residues: CAGTSTRLAGGQGEQFF. The CDR3 region has the DNA TGTGCCGGGACCTCTACACGGCTAGCGGGGGGGCAGGGTGAGCAGTTCTTC.

The chain combines TRBV7-2 with TRBJ2-3; 9 bases match TRBD2. CDR3 length: 16 amino acids. The germline gives CDR1 SGHTA, CDR2 FQGNSA. V was pared by 5 bases and J by 2 bases, with 8 bases of the junction left unmatched. In nucleotides, the CDR3 is TGTGCCAGCAGCACCTGGACTAGCGCTTACACAGATACGCAGTATTTT. Protein product: CASSTWTSAYTDTQYF.